The 31 T cell receptor beta chains listed next were all sequenced from one sample in a study of naive and memory T cell subsets. The sample's treatment: skin biopsy from PPD injection site in Mantoux-positive individual. A UMI-containing oligonucleotide was joined by 3' ligation to the TCR cDNA template. Ligated cDNA underwent four rounds of PCR with nested alpha and beta constant region primers and SP2. TCRdb called the UMI-ligation and nested PCR reads again in MiXCR, with one record for every CDR3 protein. The sample lists over 13,000 distinct CDR3 sequences; less than 5.5% were seen once. The sample was skin, taken from a tuberculin skin test site. The source is an adult in good health.

About this clonotype: Given a much more abundant clone one base away, this may be a read error. The J gene is TRBJ2-7, the V gene TRBV29-1; D remains unclear. This CDR3 is 13 amino acids long. The V gene lost 5 bases and the J gene lost 5 bases, with 16 bases spanning the gap. Germline assignment: CDR1 SQVTM and CDR2 ANQGSEA. The CDR3 DNA reads as TGCAGCGTTTCTGGTTCGGGTAGTGACGAGCAGTACTTC. Its translation is CSVSGSGSDEQYF.

This clonotype counts as medium-sized (0.01 to 0.1%). This rearrangement joins TRBV6-2 or TRBV6-3 to TRBJ2-5; D is perhaps TRBD2 (6 bases). Germline loops: CDR1 MNHEY, CDR2 SVGEGT. CDR3 length: 14 residues. Trimming pared 8 bases from V and 1 base from J, leaving 14 bases between. This chain's CDR3 is CASYRGTSQETQYF. In DNA, the CDR3 is TGTGCCAGCTATCGGGGGACCTCCCAAGAGACCCAGTACTTC.

This clonotype was counted a few times. The gene calls are TRBV7-2 and TRBJ1-5; D is unresolved. In germline, CDR1 is SGHTA, CDR2 FQGNSA. V was trimmed by 5 bases and J by 4 bases, leaving 9 bases between them. The CDR3 spans 13 residues. The DNA for the CDR3 is TGTGCCAGCAGCCCCTCCAGGAATCAGCCCCAGCATTTT. It specifies CASSPSRNQPQHF. The whole variable domain, remainder taken from reference TRBV7-2 and TRBJ1-5, is GAGVSQSPSNKVTEKGKDVELRCDPISGHTALYWYRQSLGQGLEFLIYFQGNSAPDKSGLPSDRFSAERTGGSVSTLTIQRTQQEDSAVYLCASSPSRNQPQHFGDGTRLSIL.

This clonotype was seen at least ten times. The J gene is TRBJ1-1, the V gene TRBV6-6; D might be TRBD1 (5 bases). Trimming pared 2 bases from V and 0 bases from J, leaving 25 bases between. The CDR3 runs to 20 residues. Germline CDR1 MNHNY, CDR2 SVGAGI (reference sequence). The CDR3 loop is CASSYPVSSPRDVLNTEAFF. The CDR3 bases are TGTGCCAGCAGTTACCCCGTTTCTTCCCCCCGGGACGTCTTGAACACTGAAGCTTTCTTT.

This clonotype was counted many times. V gene TRBV18 combines with J gene TRBJ2-7, with 7 bases matching TRBD1. The CDR3 totals 14 residues. Germline V gives CDR1 KGHSH, CDR2 LQKENI. With 5 bases clipped from V and 4 bases from J, the junction kept 8 bases outside the gene matches. DNA for the CDR3: TGTGCCAGCTCAGCAGGGACAGTTCTGTACGAGCAGTACTTC. It encodes CASSAGTVLYEQYF.

At least ten counts were recorded for this clonotype. The J gene is TRBJ1-2, the V gene TRBV4-2; 10 nucleotides match TRBD1. This CDR3 contains 17 residues. Germline V gene data show CDR1 as LGHNA and CDR2 as YNFKEQ. With V trimmed by 8 bases and J by 2 bases, 14 bases remained unmatched. The CDR3 DNA reads as TGTGCCAGCCAGGACGACAGGGGGCATAGAACCAACTATGGCTACACCTTC. Translated: CASQDDRGHRTNYGYTF.

By proportion, this clonotype is medium-sized. V is TRBV6-2 or TRBV6-3 and J is TRBJ2-7; D is possibly TRBD1 or TRBD2 (5 bases each). Germline V CDR1 and CDR2: MNHEY, SVGEGT. This CDR3 has 11 residues. V gave up 3 bases and J gave up 11 bases, with 11 bases separating them. The chain's CDR3 is CASSYLGPEYF. CDR3 nucleotide sequence: TGTGCCAGCAGTTATCTGGGACCGGAGTACTTC.

This clonotype was seen repeatedly, ten times or more. The V call is TRBV28, the J call TRBJ2-7, with D possibly being TRBD1 (6 bases). Per the germline V gene, CDR1 is MDHEN and CDR2 is SYDVKM. The CDR3 is made up of 18 amino acids. V lost 7 bases, J lost 1 base, and 26 bases lay in between. Here the CDR3 reads CASTPPDHRELKSYEQYF. In nucleotides, the CDR3 is TGTGCCAGCACCCCCCCGGACCACAGGGAACTTAAGTCCTACGAGCAGTACTTC.

At least ten counts were recorded for this clonotype. The chain links TRBV7-9 to TRBJ1-4; D is unresolved. Trimming removed 5 bases from V and 8 bases from J, with 24 bases in between. The germline V gene has CDR1 SEHNR and CDR2 FQNEAQ (reference sequence). The CDR3 contains 17 residues. Written as DNA, the CDR3 is TGTGCCAGCAGCCTATCCGCGAGCCCCGGCCCTGGGGAAAAACTGTTTTTT. Its translation is CASSLSASPGPGEKLFF.

This clonotype was seen at least ten times. The CDR3 sequence is CSARAEGGLTYEQYF. The CDR3 coding sequence is TGCAGTGCTAGAGCCGAGGGGGGGTTGACCTACGAGCAGTACTTC. The chain couples TRBV20-1 to TRBJ2-7, with D possibly being TRBD2 (7 bases). In germline, CDR1 is DFQATT, CDR2 SNEGSKA (reference sequence). Trimming left V 1 base short and J 2 bases short, with 15 bases between. The CDR3 length is 15 residues.

This clonotype is categorized as medium-sized. CDR3 in amino acids: CSVTGAGEAFF. CDR3 sequence (DNA): TGCAGCGTGACAGGGGCTGGTGAAGCTTTCTTT. This chain links TRBV29-1 with TRBJ1-1; 8 positions match TRBD1. The CDR3 has 11 residues. V lost 6 bases and J lost 7; bases outside the gene matches: 4. Germline V gene lookup returns CDR1 SQVTM and CDR2 ANQGSEA.

The J gene is TRBJ1-3, the V gene TRBV12-3 or TRBV12-4; 7 nucleotides match TRBD1. The CDR3 is 15 amino acids. The V gene end was trimmed by 6 bases and the J gene end by 3 bases; junction bases not matched to a gene: 8. Here the CDR3 reads CASRRGTVDGNTIYF. The CDR3 DNA follows: TGTGCCAGCAGGCGAGGGACAGTTGATGGAAACACCATATATTTT.

Worth noting for this clonotype: This may be a read error: a much more frequent sequence differs by one nucleotide. The chain joins TRBV30 to TRBJ2-7; D uncertain. Germline lookup yields CDR1 GTSNPN and CDR2 SVGIG (reference sequence). CDR3 length equals 11 residues. The chain's CDR3 is CDWSVLLEQYF. The CDR3 coding sequence is TGTGACTGGAGTGTGCTTTTAGAGCAGTACTTC. Looking up the rest from reference TRBV30 and TRBJ2-7 gives the full variable domain: SQTIHQWPATLVQPVGSPLSLECTVEGTSNPNLYWYRQAAGRGLQLLFYSVGIGQISSEVPQNLSASRPQDRQFILSSKKLLLSDSGFYLCDWSVLLEQYFGPGTRLTVT.

Ten or more counts support this clonotype. V usage is TRBV6-5 and J usage is TRBJ1-2; D unclear. Germline CDR1 reads MNHEY; CDR2 reads SVGAGI. The germline V and J ends were trimmed by 5 bases and 2 bases, with 9 bases remaining between them. This CDR3 spans 13 amino acids. The CDR3 loop is CASSQGRNYGYTF. CDR3 in DNA: TGTGCCAGCAGTCAAGGACGGAACTATGGCTACACCTTC.

In its sample, this clonotype was seen many times. The chain links TRBV4-2 to TRBJ2-7; D may be TRBD1 or TRBD2 (6 bases each). The CDR3 runs 16 residues. With 1 base removed from V and 0 bases from J, the gap between germline ends came to 13 bases. The germline gives CDR1 LGHNA, CDR2 YNFKEQ. CDR3 residues: CASSQVEGVASYEQYF. The CDR3 DNA reads as TGTGCCAGCAGCCAAGTGGAGGGGGTCGCCTCCTACGAGCAGTACTTC.

The chain employs TRBV19 and TRBJ1-2; 9 bases align to TRBD1. Germline V CDR1 and CDR2: LNHDA, SQIVND (reference sequence). This CDR3 spans 14 amino acids. The trim removed 5 bases at V and 6 bases at J, leaving 7 bases unmatched. The CDR3 loop is CASSAWDRVNGYTF. The CDR3 DNA reads as TGTGCCAGTAGTGCCTGGGACAGGGTCAATGGCTACACCTTC.

This clonotype has only one observation. This may come from a read error, since a much larger clone is one base off. This sequence joins TRBV2 and TRBJ1-5; D is unresolved. V gave up 7 bases and J gave up 1 base, with 8 bases separating them. Germline-derived CDR1 and CDR2 are SNHLY and FYNNEI. This CDR3 comprises 13 residues. In nucleotides, the CDR3 is TGTGCCAGCATGGAACAGAGCAATCAGCCCCAGCATTTT. Translated, it gives CASMEQSNQPQHF. The full variable domain, rest sourced from reference TRBV2 and TRBJ1-5, is EPEVTQTPSHQVTQMGQEVILRCVPISNHLYFYWYRQILGQKVEFLVSFYNNEISEKSEIFDDQFSVERPDGSNFTLKIRSTKLEDSAMYFCASMEQSNQPQHFGDGTRLSIL.

This clonotype came up a few times. The rearrangement uses TRBV7-9 and TRBJ1-2; D ambiguous. Trimming took 6 bases from V and 1 from J, leaving 15 bases between them. Germline CDR1 reads SEHNR; CDR2 reads FQNEAQ (reference sequence). There are 15 residues in the CDR3. Here the CDR3 reads CASSLDGAVNYGYTF. As DNA, the CDR3 is TGTGCCAGCAGTCTCGATGGAGCGGTTAACTATGGCTACACCTTC.

This clonotype was seen at least ten times. The rearrangement joins TRBV5-6 to TRBJ1-2; maybe TRBD1 (5 bases). The CDR3 is 13 residues long. Germline lookup yields CDR1 SGHDT and CDR2 YYEEEE. Trimming cost V 5 bases and J 4 bases, with 12 bases left between them. The CDR3 reads CASSGGRGYGYTF. The CDR3 coding sequence is TGTGCCAGCAGTGGGGGGAGAGGCTATGGCTACACCTTC.

Within the sample, this clonotype is medium-sized (0.01 to 0.1%). This chain uses TRBV20-1 with TRBJ2-1, with 7 bases that match TRBD2. The length of the CDR3 is 15 residues. V shed 3 bases, J shed 3 bases, and the junction held 8 bases outside the gene matches. CDR1 DFQATT and CDR2 SNEGSKA come from the germline V gene (reference sequence). The CDR3 DNA is TGCAGTGCTAGGGGGATGGGGGGGAGCTACAATGAGCAGTTCTTC. Amino acids: CSARGMGGSYNEQFF.

This clonotype appeared many times. The chain joins TRBV5-8 to TRBJ2-7; D possibly corresponds to TRBD1 (8 bases). Per germline, CDR1 SGHTS and CDR2 YDEGEE. The V gene lost 2 bases and the J gene lost 9 bases, with 18 bases spanning the gap. The CDR3 covers 14 residues. Here the CDR3 DNA reads TGTGCCAGCAGCTTACAGGGGGGGACGGTCGGGCAGTACTTC. This gives the protein CASSLQGGTVGQYF.

In its sample, this clonotype was seen many times. V usage is TRBV4-3 and J usage is TRBJ1-1; D remains unclear. Germline loops: CDR1 LGHNA, CDR2 YSLEER. This CDR3 contains 14 residues. Between the trimmed V and J ends, which lost 0 bases and 4 bases, there was a span of 9 bases. The CDR3 protein is CASSQEDGSTEAFF. In DNA form, the CDR3 reads TGCGCCAGCAGCCAAGAGGACGGGTCCACTGAAGCTTTCTTT.

At least ten counts were recorded for this clonotype. The rearrangement uses TRBV6-5 and TRBJ1-5; D unresolved. The germline V and J ends were trimmed by 6 bases and 6 bases, with 12 bases remaining between them. Per germline, CDR1 MNHEY and CDR2 SVGAGI. CDR3 length: 13 residues. The CDR3 nucleotides are TGTGCCAGCAGGTCATATGCGAGTCAGCCCCAGCATTTT. Translated: CASRSYASQPQHF.

This clonotype was seen ten or more times. The rearrangement joins TRBV28 to TRBJ2-5; TRBD1 aligns across 12 bases. This CDR3 contains 15 residues. V lost 5 bases, J lost 4 bases, and 5 bases stayed unmatched. Germline values: CDR1 MDHEN, CDR2 SYDVKM. The CDR3 spells CASSPPGQGAETQYF. The CDR3 bases are TGTGCCAGCAGTCCGCCGGGACAGGGGGCAGAGACCCAGTACTTC. The complete variable domain, with remaining parts taken from reference TRBV28 and TRBJ2-5, reads DVKVTQSSRYLVKRTGEKVFLECVQDMDHENMFWYRQDPGLGLRLIYFSYDVKMKEKGDIPEGYSVSREKKERFSLILESASTNQTSMYLCASSPPGQGAETQYFGPGTRLLVL.

Many counts were recorded for this clonotype. This chain connects TRBV11-2 to TRBJ2-2; D is perhaps TRBD1 (6 bases). CDR3 length: 17 residues. Germline CDR1 reads SGHAT; CDR2 reads FQNNGV. Trimming cost V 1 base and J 6 bases, with 18 bases left between them. CDR3 nucleotide sequence: TGTGCCAGCAGCTTAGGGGTACAGGGTCGGGCCGCCGGGGAGCTGTTTTTT. This translates into CASSLGVQGRAAGELFF.

There are many counts of this clonotype. V is TRBV7-8 and J is TRBJ1-2; D is uncertain. Germline CDR1 and CDR2: SGHVS and FQNEAQ. This CDR3 spans 10 amino acids. V was shortened by 7 bases and J by 9 bases, with 9 bases between the two germline ends. The CDR3 coding sequence is TGTGCCAGCATATATCATCGCTACACCTTC. Encoded protein: CASIYHRYTF.

This clonotype was observed a handful of times. V usage is TRBV19 and J usage is TRBJ2-2, with a possible D match to TRBD2 (6 bases). The CDR3 is 15 residues long. V was pared by 1 base and J by 3 bases, with 9 bases between. CDR1 and CDR2 from the germline V gene are LNHDA and SQIVND (reference sequence). CDR3 in amino acids: CASSIGLVDTGELFF. The CDR3 DNA reads as TGTGCCAGTAGTATAGGACTAGTAGACACCGGGGAGCTGTTTTTT.

This clonotype is medium-sized. The chain links TRBV6-2 or TRBV6-3 to TRBJ1-5; possible D gene TRBD1, 5 bases. The germline V and J ends were trimmed by 3 bases and 3 bases, with 9 bases remaining between them. The CDR3 extends over 14 amino acids. Germline CDR1 is MNHEY and CDR2 is SVGEGT. As DNA, the CDR3 is TGTGCCAGCAGTTATAAGGACAACAATCAGCCCCAGCATTTT. Translated: CASSYKDNNQPQHF.

The J gene is TRBJ1-5, the V gene TRBV6-2 or TRBV6-3; no reliable D call. There are 14 residues in the CDR3. Trimming took 3 bases from V and 4 from J, leaving 10 bases between them. CDR1 is MNHEY and CDR2 is SVGEGT in the germline V gene. The CDR3 DNA follows: TGTGCCAGCAGTTATGTGACAATTAATCAGCCCCAGCATTTT. Its translation is CASSYVTINQPQHF.

Sample share makes this clonotype medium-sized (0.01 to 0.1%). The chain recombines TRBV20-1 with TRBJ1-2; no firm D call. The CDR3 is made up of 14 amino acids. Germline CDR1 reads DFQATT; CDR2 reads SNEGSKA (reference sequence). V was trimmed by 2 bases and J by 4 bases, leaving 14 bases between them. CDR3 sequence (DNA): TGCAGTGCTAGATCCTTTGTCCGGGCCTATGGCTACACCTTC. Amino acids: CSARSFVRAYGYTF.

This clonotype has a count of ten or more. This chain uses TRBV7-9 with TRBJ1-6, with no clear D. The CDR3 has 13 residues. CDR1 and CDR2 from the germline V gene are SEHNR and FQNEAQ (reference sequence). Trimming removed 0 bases from V and 8 bases from J, with 5 bases in between. The CDR3 DNA reads TGTGCCAGCAGCTTAGCTCTGGATTCACCCCTCCACTTT. This codes for CASSLALDSPLHF.